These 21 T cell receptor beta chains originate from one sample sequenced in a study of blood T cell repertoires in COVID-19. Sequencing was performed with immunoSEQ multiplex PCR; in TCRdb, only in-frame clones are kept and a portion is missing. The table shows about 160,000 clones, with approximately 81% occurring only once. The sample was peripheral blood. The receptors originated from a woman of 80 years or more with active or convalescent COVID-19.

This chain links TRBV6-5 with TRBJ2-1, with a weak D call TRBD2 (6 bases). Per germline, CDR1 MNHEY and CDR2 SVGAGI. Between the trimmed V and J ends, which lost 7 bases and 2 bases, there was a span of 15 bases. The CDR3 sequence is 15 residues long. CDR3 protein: CASKEAGTTYNEQFF. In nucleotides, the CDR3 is TGTGCCAGCAAGGAGGCGGGAACGACCTACAATGAGCAGTTCTTC.

CDR3 DNA: TGTGCCAGCAGCAGACAGGCCCTTGGCAATCAGCCCCAGCATTTT. Translating gives CASSRQALGNQPQHF. The V call is TRBV2, the J call TRBJ1-5; D is possibly TRBD1 (6 bases). In germline, CDR1 is SNHLY, CDR2 FYNNEI. The CDR3 extends over 15 amino acids. The ends were cut back, 6 bases at V and 2 bases at J, with 14 bases in the middle.

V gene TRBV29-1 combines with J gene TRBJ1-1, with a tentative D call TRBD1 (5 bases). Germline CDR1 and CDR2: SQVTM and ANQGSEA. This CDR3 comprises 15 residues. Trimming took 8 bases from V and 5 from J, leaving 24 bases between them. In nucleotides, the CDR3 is TGCAGCCACACTCCTTCTCCAGGGCCCTGGACTGAAGCTTTCTTT. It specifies CSHTPSPGPWTEAFF.

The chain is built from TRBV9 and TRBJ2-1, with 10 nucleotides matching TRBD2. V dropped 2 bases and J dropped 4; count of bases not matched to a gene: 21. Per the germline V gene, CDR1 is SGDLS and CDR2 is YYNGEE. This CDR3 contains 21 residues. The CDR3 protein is CASSVRPLDRDPSGSYNEQFF. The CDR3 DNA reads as TGTGCCAGCAGCGTCCGACCCCTTGACAGGGACCCTAGCGGGAGTTACAATGAGCAGTTCTTC.

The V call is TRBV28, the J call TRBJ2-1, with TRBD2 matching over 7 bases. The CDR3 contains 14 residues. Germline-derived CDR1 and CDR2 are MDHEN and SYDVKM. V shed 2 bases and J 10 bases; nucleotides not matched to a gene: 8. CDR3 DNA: TGTGCCAGCAGTTTAGGGAGGGTAGGAATCGAGCAGTTCTTC. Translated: CASSLGRVGIEQFF. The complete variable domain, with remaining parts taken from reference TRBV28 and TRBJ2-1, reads DVKVTQSSRYLVKRTGEKVFLECVQDMDHENMFWYRQDPGLGLRLIYFSYDVKMKEKGDIPEGYSVSREKKERFSLILESASTNQTSMYLCASSLGRVGIEQFFGPGTRLTVL.

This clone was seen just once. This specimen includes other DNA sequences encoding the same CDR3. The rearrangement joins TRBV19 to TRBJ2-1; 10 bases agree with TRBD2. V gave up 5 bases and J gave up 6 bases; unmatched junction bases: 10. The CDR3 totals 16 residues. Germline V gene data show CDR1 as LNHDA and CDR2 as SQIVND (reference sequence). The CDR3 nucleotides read TGTGCCAGTAGTCCCCGCGGGCTAGCGGGAGTCAATGAGCAGTTCTTC. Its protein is CASSPRGLAGVNEQFF.

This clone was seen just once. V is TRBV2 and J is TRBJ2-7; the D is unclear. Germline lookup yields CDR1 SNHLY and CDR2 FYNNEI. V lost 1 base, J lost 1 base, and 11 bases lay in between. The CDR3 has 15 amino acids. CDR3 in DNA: TGTGCCAGCAGTGAAGTACTCCTTGGTTCCTACGAGCAGTACTTC. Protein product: CASSEVLLGSYEQYF.

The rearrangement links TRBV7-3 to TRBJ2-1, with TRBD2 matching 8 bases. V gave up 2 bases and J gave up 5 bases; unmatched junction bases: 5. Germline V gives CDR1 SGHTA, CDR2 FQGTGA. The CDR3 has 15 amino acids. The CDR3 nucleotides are TGTGCCAGCAGCTTATCCGGGACTAGGCACAATGAGCAGTTCTTC. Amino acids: CASSLSGTRHNEQFF.

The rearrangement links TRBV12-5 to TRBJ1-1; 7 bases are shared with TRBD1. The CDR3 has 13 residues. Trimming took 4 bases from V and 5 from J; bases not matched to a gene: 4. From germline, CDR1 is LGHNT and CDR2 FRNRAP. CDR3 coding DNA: TGTGCTAGTGGTTCCGAGACAGGGACTGAAGCTTTCTTT. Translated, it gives CASGSETGTEAFF.

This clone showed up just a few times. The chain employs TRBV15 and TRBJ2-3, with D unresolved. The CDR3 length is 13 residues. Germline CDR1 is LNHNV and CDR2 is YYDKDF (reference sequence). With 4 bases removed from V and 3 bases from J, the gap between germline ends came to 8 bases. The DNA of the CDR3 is TGTGCCACCAGCACTCCCCCGACAGATACGCAGTATTTT. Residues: CATSTPPTDTQYF. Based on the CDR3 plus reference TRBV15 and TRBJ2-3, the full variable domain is DAMVIQNPRYQVTQFGKPVTLSCSQTLNHNVMYWYQQKSSQAPKLLFHYYDKDFNNEADTPDNFQSRRPNTSFCFLDIRSPGLGDTAMYLCATSTPPTDTQYFGPGTRLTVL.

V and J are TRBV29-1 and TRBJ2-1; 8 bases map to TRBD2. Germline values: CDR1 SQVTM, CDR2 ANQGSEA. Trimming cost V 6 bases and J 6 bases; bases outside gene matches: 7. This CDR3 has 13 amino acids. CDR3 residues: CSVSNGRGNEQFF. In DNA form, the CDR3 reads TGCAGCGTGTCTAACGGGAGGGGCAATGAGCAGTTCTTC.

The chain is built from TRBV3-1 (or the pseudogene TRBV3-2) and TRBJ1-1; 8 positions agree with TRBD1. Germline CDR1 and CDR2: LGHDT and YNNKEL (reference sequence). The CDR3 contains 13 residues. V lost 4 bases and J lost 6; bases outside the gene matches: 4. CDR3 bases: TGTGCCAGCAGCCCGGAGGGACAGGCTGAAGCTTTCTTT. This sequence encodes CASSPEGQAEAFF.

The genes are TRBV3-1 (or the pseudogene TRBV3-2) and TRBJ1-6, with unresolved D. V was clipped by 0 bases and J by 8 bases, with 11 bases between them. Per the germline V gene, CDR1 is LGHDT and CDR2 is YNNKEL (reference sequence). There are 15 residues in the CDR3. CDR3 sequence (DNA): TGTGCCAGCAGCCAAGACGCGGGTGGGCATTCACCCCTCCACTTT. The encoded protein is CASSQDAGGHSPLHF.

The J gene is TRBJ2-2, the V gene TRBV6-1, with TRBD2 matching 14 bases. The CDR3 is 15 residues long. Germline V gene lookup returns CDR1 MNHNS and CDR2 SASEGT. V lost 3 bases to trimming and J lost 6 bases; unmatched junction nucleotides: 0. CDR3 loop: CASSEGLAGAGELFF. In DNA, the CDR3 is TGTGCCAGCAGTGAGGGACTAGCGGGAGCCGGGGAGCTGTTTTTT.

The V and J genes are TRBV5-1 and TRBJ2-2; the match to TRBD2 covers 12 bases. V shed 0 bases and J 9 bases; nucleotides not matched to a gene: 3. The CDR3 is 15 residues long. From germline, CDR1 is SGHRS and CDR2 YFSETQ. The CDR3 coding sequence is TGCGCCAGCAGCTTGGAACTAGCGGGAGGTCGGGAGCTGTTTTTT. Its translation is CASSLELAGGRELFF.

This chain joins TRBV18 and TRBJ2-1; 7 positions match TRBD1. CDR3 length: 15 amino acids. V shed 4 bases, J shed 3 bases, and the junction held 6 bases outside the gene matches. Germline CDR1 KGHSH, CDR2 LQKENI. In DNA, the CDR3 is TGTGCCAGCTCACAGGGACAGACAGACTACAATGAGCAGTTCTTC. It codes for CASSQGQTDYNEQFF.

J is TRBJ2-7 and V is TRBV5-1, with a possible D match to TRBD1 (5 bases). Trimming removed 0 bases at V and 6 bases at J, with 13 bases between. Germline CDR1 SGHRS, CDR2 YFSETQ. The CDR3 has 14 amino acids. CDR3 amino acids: CASSLEQGLGEQYF. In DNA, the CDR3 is TGCGCCAGCAGCTTGGAGCAGGGTTTGGGCGAGCAGTACTTC.

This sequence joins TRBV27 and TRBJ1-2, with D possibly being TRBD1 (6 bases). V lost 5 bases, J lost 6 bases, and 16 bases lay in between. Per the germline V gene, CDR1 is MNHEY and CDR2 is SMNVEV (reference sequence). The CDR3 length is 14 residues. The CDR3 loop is CASSNTGRANGYTF. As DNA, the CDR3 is TGTGCCAGCAGTAATACAGGGCGGGCCAATGGCTACACCTTC.

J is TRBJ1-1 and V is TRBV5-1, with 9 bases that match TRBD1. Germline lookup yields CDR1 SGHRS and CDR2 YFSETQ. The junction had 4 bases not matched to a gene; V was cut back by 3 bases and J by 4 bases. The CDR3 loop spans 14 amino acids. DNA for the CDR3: TGCGCCAGCAGCTCTACAGGGGGCCGCACTGAAGCTTTCTTT. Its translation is CASSSTGGRTEAFF.

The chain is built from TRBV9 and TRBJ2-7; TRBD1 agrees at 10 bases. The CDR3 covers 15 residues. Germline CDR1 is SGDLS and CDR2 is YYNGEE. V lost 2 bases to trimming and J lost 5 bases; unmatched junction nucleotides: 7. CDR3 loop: CASSVLGQGGDEQYF. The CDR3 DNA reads TGTGCCAGCAGCGTTCTTGGACAGGGGGGGGACGAGCAGTACTTC.

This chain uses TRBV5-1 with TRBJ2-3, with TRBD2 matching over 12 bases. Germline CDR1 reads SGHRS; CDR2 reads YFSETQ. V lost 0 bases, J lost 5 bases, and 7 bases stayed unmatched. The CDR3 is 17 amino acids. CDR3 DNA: TGCGCCAGCAGCTTGGTCCTTCTAGCGGGAGGGATAGATACGCAGTATTTT. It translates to CASSLVLLAGGIDTQYF.